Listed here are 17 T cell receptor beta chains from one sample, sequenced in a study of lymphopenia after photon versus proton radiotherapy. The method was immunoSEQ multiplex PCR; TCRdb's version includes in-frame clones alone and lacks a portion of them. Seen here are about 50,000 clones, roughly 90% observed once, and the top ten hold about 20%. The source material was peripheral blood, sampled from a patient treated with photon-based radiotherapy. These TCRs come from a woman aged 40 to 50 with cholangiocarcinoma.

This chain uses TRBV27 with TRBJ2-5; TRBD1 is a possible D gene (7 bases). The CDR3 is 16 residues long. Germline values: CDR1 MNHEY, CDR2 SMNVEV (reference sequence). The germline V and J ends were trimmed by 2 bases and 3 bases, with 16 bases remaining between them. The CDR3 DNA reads TGTGCCAGCAGTTTAGGGCAGGGGGGAATCAAAGAGACCCAGTACTTC. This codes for CASSLGQGGIKETQYF.

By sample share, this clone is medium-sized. Written as DNA, the CDR3 is TGTGCCAGCAGCCAAACCAGGGGATCGTCCTACGAGCAGTACTTC. It yields the protein CASSQTRGSSYEQYF. V is TRBV16 and J is TRBJ2-7; tentatively, D is TRBD1 (6 bases). There are 15 residues in the CDR3. V was clipped by 2 bases and J by 1 base, with 12 bases between them. Germline V CDR1 and CDR2: KGHSY, FQNENV.

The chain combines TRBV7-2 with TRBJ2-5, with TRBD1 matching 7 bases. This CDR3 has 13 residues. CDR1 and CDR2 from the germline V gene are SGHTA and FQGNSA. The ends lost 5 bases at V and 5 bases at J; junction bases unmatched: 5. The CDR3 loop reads CASSMTGWETQYF. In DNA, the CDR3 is TGTGCCAGCAGCATGACAGGGTGGGAGACCCAGTACTTC.

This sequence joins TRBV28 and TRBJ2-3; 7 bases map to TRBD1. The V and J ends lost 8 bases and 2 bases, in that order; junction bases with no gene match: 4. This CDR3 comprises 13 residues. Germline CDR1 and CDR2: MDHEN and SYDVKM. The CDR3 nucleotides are TGTGCCAGCGGGACAGCGCCCACAGATACGCAGTATTTT. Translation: CASGTAPTDTQYF.

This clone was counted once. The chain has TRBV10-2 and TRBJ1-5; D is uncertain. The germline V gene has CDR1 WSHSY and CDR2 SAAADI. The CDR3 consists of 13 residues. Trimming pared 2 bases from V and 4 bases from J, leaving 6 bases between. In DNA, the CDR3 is TGCGCCAGCAGTGAGGGGTCTAATCAGCCCCAGCATTTT. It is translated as CASSEGSNQPQHF.

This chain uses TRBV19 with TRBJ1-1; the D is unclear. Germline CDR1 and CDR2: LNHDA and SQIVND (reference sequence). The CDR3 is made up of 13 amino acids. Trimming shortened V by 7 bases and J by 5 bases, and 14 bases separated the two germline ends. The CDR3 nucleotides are TGTGCCAGTACCCCAGACATTGGGACTGAAGCTTTCTTT. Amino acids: CASTPDIGTEAFF. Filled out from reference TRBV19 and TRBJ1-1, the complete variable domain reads DGGITQSPKYLFRKEGQNVTLSCEQNLNHDAMYWYRQDPGQGLRLIYYSQIVNDFQKGDIAEGYSVSREKKESFPLTVTSAQKNPTAFYLCASTPDIGTEAFFGQGTRLTVV.

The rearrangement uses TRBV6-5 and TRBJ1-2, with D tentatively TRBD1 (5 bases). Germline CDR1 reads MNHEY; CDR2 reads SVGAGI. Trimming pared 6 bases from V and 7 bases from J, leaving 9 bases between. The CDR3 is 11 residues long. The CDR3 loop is CASRGDGGYTF. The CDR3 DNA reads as TGTGCCAGCAGGGGGGACGGTGGCTACACCTTC.

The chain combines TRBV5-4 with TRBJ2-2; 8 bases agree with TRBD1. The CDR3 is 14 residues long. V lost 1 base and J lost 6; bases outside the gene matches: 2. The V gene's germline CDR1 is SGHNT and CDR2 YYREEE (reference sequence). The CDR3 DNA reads TGTGCCAGCAGCTTGCAGGGGGCGCCCGGGGAGCTGTTTTTT. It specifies CASSLQGAPGELFF. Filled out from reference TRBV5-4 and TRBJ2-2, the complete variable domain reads ETGVTQSPTHLIKTRGQQVTLRCSSQSGHNTVSWYQQALGQGPQFIFQYYREEENGRGNFPPRFSGLQFPNYSSELNVNALELDDSALYLCASSLQGAPGELFFGEGSRLTVL.

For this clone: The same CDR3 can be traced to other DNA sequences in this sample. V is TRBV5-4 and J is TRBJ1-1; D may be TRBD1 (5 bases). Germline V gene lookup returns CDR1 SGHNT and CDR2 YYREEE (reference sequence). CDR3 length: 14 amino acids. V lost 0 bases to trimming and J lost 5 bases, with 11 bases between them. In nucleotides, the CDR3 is TGTGCCAGCAGCTTGGGGCAGGGATGGACTGAAGCTTTCTTT. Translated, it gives CASSLGQGWTEAFF.

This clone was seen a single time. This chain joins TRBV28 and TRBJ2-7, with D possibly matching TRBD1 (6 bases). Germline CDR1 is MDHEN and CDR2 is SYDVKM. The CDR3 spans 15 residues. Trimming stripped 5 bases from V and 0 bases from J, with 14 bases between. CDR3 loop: CASSVPGTRSYEQYF. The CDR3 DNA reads TGTGCCAGCAGTGTACCCGGGACACGCTCCTACGAGCAGTACTTC.

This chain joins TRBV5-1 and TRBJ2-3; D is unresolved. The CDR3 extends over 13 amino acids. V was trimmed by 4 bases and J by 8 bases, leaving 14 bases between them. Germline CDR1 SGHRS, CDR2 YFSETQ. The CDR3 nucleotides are TGCGCCAGCAGCGCCGACAAACCGATTACGCAGTATTTT. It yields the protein CASSADKPITQYF.

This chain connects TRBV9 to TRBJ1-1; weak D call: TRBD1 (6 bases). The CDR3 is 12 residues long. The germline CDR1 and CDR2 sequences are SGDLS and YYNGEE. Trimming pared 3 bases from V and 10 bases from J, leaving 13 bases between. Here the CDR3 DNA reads TGTGCCAGCAGCGCGAGGGAGGGGGTAGCTTTCTTT. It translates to CASSAREGVAFF.

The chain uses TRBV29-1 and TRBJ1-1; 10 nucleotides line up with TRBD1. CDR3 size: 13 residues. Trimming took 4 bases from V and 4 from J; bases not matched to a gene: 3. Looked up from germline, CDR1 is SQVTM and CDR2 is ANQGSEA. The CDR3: CSVVGDRGTEAFF. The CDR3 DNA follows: TGCAGCGTTGTTGGGGACAGGGGCACTGAAGCTTTCTTT.

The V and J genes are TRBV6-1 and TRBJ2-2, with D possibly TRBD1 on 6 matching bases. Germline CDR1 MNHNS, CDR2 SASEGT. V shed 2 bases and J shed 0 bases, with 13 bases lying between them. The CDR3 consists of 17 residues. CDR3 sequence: CASSELGANSNTGELFF. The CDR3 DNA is TGTGCCAGCAGTGAATTGGGGGCTAATTCGAACACCGGGGAGCTGTTTTTT.

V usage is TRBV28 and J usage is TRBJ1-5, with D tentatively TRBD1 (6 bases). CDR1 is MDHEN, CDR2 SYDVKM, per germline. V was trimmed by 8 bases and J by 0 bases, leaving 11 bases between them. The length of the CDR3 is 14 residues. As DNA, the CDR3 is TGTGCCAGCGGGACACCGAATAGCAATCAGCCCCAGCATTTT. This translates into CASGTPNSNQPQHF.

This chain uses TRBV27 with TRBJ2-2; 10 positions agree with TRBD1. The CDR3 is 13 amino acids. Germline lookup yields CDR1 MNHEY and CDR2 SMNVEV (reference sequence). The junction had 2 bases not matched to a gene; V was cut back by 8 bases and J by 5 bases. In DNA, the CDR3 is TGTGCCAGCTGGACAGGGGGAACCGGGGAGCTGTTTTTT. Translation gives CASWTGGTGELFF.

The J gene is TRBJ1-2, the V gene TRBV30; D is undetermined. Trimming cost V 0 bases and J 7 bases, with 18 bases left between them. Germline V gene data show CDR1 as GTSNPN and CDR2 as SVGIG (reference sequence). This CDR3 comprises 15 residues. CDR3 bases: TGTGCCTGGAGTGTCCCCTACCGAGAACACATTGGCTACACCTTC. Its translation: CAWSVPYREHIGYTF. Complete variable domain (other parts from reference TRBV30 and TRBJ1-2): SQTIHQWPATLVQPVGSPLSLECTVEGTSNPNLYWYRQAAGRGLQLLFYSVGIGQISSEVPQNLSASRPQDRQFILSSKKLLLSDSGFYLCAWSVPYREHIGYTFGSGTRLTVV.